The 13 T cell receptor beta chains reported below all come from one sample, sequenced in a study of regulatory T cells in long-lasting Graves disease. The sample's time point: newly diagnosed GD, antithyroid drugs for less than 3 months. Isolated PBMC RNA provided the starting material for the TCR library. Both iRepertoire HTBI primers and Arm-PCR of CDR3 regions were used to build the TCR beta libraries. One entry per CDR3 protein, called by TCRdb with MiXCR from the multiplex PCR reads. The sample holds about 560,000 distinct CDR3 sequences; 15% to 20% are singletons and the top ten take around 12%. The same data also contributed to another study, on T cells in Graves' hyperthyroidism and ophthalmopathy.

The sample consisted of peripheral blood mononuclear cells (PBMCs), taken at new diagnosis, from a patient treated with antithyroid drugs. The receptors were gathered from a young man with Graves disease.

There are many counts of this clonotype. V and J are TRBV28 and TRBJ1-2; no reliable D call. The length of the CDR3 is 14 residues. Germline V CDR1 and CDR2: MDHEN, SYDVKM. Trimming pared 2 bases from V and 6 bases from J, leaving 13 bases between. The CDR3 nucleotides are TGTGCCAGCAGTTTACAGGCGGAGTTGAATGGCTACACCTTC. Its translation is CASSLQAELNGYTF.

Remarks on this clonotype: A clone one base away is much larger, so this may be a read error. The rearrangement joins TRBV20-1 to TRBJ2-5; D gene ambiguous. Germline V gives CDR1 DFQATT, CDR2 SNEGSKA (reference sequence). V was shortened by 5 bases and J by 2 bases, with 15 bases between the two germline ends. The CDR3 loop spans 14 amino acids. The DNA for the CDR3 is TGCAGTGCTCAAGAGATAGGGCGGCAAGAGACCCAGTACTTC. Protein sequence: CSAQEIGRQETQYF.

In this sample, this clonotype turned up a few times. CDR3 residues: CATSRDYASGVNEQYF. CDR3 DNA: TGTGCCACCAGCAGAGATTACGCTAGCGGGGTAAACGAGCAGTACTTC. The chain joins TRBV15 to TRBJ2-7, with 9 positions matching TRBD2. Germline trimming cut 0 bases from V and 5 bases from J; bases unmatched to any gene: 8. Germline loops: CDR1 LNHNV, CDR2 YYDKDF (reference sequence). The CDR3 is 16 amino acids.

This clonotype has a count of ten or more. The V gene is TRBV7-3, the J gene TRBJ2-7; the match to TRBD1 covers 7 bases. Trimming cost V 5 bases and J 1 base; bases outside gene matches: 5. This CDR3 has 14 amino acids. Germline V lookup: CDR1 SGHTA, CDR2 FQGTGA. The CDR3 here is CASSPDRASYEQYF. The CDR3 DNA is TGTGCCAGCAGCCCCGACAGGGCGTCCTACGAGCAGTACTTC.

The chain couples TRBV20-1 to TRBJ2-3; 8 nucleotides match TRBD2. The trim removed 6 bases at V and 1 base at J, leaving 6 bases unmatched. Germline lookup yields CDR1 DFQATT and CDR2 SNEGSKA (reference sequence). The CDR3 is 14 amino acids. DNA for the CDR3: TGCAGTGCCACAGTAGCGGGACGCACAGATACGCAGTATTTT. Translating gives CSATVAGRTDTQYF.

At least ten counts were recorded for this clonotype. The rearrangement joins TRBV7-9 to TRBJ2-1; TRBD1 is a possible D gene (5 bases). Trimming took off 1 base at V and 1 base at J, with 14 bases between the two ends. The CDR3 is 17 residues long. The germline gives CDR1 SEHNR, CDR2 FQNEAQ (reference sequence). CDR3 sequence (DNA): TGTGCCAGCAGCTTAGGCCAGGGCTCCAGATCCTACAATGAGCAGTTCTTC. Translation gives CASSLGQGSRSYNEQFF.

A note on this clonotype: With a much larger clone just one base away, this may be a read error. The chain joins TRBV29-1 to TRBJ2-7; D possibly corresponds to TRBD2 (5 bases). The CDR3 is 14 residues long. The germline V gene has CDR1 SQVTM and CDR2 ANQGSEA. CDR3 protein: CGVGPRAVSYEQYF. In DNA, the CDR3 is TGCGGCGTGGGCCCACGAGCGGTCTCCTACGAGCAGTACTTC.

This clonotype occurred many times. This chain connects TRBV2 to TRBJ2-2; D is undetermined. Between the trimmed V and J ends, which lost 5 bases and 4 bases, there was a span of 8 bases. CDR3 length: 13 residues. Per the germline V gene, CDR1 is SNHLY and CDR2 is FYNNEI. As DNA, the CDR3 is TGTGCCAGCAGTTACTCGGGCACCGGGGAGCTGTTTTTT. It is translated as CASSYSGTGELFF.

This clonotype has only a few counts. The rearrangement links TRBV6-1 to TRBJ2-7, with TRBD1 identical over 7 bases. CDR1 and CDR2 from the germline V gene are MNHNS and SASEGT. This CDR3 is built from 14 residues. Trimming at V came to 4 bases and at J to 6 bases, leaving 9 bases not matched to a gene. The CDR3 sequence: CASSAYEGAGEQYF. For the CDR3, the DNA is TGTGCCAGCAGTGCCTACGAGGGGGCTGGCGAGCAGTACTTC.

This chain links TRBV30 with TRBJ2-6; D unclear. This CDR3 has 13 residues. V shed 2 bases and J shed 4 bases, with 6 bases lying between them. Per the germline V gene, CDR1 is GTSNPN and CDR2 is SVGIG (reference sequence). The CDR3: CAWSLVGANVLTF. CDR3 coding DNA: TGTGCCTGGAGTTTGGTCGGGGCCAACGTCCTGACTTTC.

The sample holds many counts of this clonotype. CDR3 protein: CAWNWGLAGAYEQYF. CDR3 DNA: TGTGCCTGGAATTGGGGACTAGCGGGAGCCTACGAGCAGTACTTC. The rearrangement uses TRBV30 and TRBJ2-7; 14 positions match TRBD2. Germline assignment: CDR1 GTSNPN and CDR2 SVGIG (reference sequence). With V trimmed by 4 bases and J by 2 bases, 4 bases remained unmatched. CDR3 length: 15 amino acids.

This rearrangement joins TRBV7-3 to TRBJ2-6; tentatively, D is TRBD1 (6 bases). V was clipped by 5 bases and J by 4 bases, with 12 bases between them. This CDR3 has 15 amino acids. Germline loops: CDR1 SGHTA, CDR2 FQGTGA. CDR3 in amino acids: CASSRTGPGANVLTF. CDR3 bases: TGTGCCAGCAGCCGCACAGGGCCCGGGGCCAACGTCCTGACTTTC.

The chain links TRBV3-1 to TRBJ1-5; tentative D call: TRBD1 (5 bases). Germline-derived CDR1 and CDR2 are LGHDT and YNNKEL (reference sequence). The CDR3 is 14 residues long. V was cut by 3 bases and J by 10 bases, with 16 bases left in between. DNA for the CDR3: TGTGCCAGCAGCCAGGGGTTGGGGGTGATTCCCCAGCATTTT. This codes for CASSQGLGVIPQHF.